The 14 T cell receptor beta chains below come from one sample, sequenced in a study of shared clonotypes between healthy human individuals. The repertoire was sequenced with immunoSEQ multiplex PCR; TCRdb's copy has only in-frame clones and lacks some. In the table there are about 470,000 clones, roughly 80% of which are singletons. Sample: PBMCs. Every receptor here comes from a woman in her thirties or forties in good health. Some clones in this sample may be carry-over from other donors' samples.

The chain links TRBV28 to TRBJ2-7, with D unclear. Germline CDR1 is MDHEN and CDR2 is SYDVKM. The ends were cut back, 4 bases at V and 4 bases at J, with 14 bases in the middle. The CDR3 covers 14 residues. The CDR3 DNA reads as TGTGCCAGCAGTTCTCCCTCACAGTATTACGAGCAGTACTTC. This encodes CASSSPSQYYEQYF.

The V call is TRBV15, the J call TRBJ2-7; D call uncertain. V lost 1 base to trimming and J lost 6 bases, with 13 bases between them. The CDR3 is 14 amino acids. Germline V gene data show CDR1 as LNHNV and CDR2 as YYDKDF (reference sequence). The CDR3 sequence is CATSRAPGLPEQYF. DNA of the CDR3: TGTGCCACCAGCAGAGCCCCGGGCCTCCCCGAGCAGTACTTC.

The chain is built from TRBV11-1 and TRBJ2-6; 7 nucleotides agree with TRBD1. With V trimmed by 5 bases and J by 2 bases, 0 bases remained unmatched. Germline V lookup: CDR1 SGHAT, CDR2 FQDESV (reference sequence). CDR3 length: 14 amino acids. CDR3 loop: CASSDRAGANVLTF. Written as DNA, the CDR3 is TGTGCCAGCAGCGACAGGGCTGGGGCCAACGTCCTGACTTTC.

The rearrangement joins TRBV9 to TRBJ2-7; 9 bases map to TRBD2. The J segment lost 6 bases and the V segment lost 2 bases, leaving 9 bases of the junction unmatched. This CDR3 has 15 residues. Germline assignment: CDR1 SGDLS and CDR2 YYNGEE. CDR3 sequence: CASSVAGGAPGEQYF. DNA of the CDR3: TGTGCCAGCAGCGTTGCGGGAGGGGCCCCCGGCGAGCAGTACTTC.

The rearrangement uses TRBV4-1 and TRBJ2-3, with unresolved D. CDR3 length: 13 amino acids. With 1 base removed from V and 4 bases from J, the gap between germline ends came to 6 bases. CDR1 is MGHRA and CDR2 is YSYEKL in the germline V gene. The CDR3 loop is CASSQGEADTQYF. The CDR3 DNA sequence: TGCGCCAGCAGCCAAGGGGAAGCAGATACGCAGTATTTT.

This rearrangement joins TRBV7-2 to TRBJ2-3; D is tentatively TRBD1 or TRBD2 (5 bases each). The V and J ends lost 5 bases and 9 bases respectively, with 12 bases between them. The CDR3 has 12 amino acids. Germline CDR1 reads SGHTA; CDR2 reads FQGNSA. CDR3 sequence: CASSGRGDTQYF. The CDR3 nucleotides read TGTGCCAGCAGCGGGCGAGGGGACACGCAGTATTTT.

CDR3 DNA sequence: TGCGCCAGCAGCCGCCGGGAGGGGTATGAGCAGTTCTTC. This gives the protein CASSRREGYEQFF. The chain has TRBV5-1 and TRBJ2-1, with 8 bases aligning to TRBD2. The CDR3 consists of 13 residues. Unmatched junction bases numbered 5, after V lost 4 bases and J lost 8 bases. Germline V gives CDR1 SGHRS, CDR2 YFSETQ.

The rearrangement joins TRBV19 to TRBJ2-1; 9 nucleotides match TRBD2. Losses at the gene ends were 3 bases for V and 2 bases for J; bases not matched to a gene: 2. CDR1 LNHDA and CDR2 SQIVND come from the germline V gene (reference sequence). The CDR3 sequence is 15 residues long. For the CDR3, the DNA is TGTGCCAGTAGTATCGGCGGGAGGGCCTACAATGAGCAGTTCTTC. Translation gives CASSIGGRAYNEQFF.

Points on this clone: Other DNA sequences from this sample encode an identical CDR3 as well. J is TRBJ2-7 and V is TRBV28; the D gene is possibly TRBD2 (5 bases). The V and J ends lost 9 bases and 2 bases respectively, with 8 bases between them. Germline V gene lookup returns CDR1 MDHEN and CDR2 SYDVKM. This CDR3 is built from 11 residues. The CDR3 reads CASSVTYEQYF. Written as DNA, the CDR3 is TGTGCCAGTAGCGTGACCTACGAGCAGTACTTC.

J is TRBJ2-1 and V is TRBV7-9; no reliable D call. Per germline, CDR1 SEHNR and CDR2 FQNEAQ (reference sequence). V lost 2 bases, J lost 2 bases, and 19 bases lay in between. The CDR3 spans 18 residues. The CDR3 region is CASSLRSRSGRAYNEQFF. The CDR3 coding sequence is TGTGCCAGCAGCTTACGATCAAGGTCTGGGCGCGCCTACAATGAGCAGTTCTTC.

V is TRBV1 and J is TRBJ2-1; no check of the table's D call, TRBD2, against the DNA was made. TRBV1 is reported as a pseudogene. The CDR3 is 15 residues long. In nucleotides, the CDR3 is TGCACCAGCAGCCAAGGACTAGCGGGATTTAATGAGCAGTTCTTC. Translating gives CTSSQGLAGFNEQFF.

The chain carries TRBV29-1 and TRBJ1-1; D gene ambiguous. The CDR3 is made up of 11 amino acids. Germline lookup yields CDR1 SQVTM and CDR2 ANQGSEA. Trimming left V 1 base short and J 5 bases short, with 5 bases between. CDR3 amino acids: CSVEGQTEAFF. The CDR3 nucleotides read TGCAGCGTTGAAGGGCAGACTGAAGCTTTCTTT.

J is TRBJ2-7 and V is TRBV15, with D hard to call. V lost 1 base and J 2 bases, leaving 9 bases between the germline ends. This CDR3 has 14 amino acids. Germline CDR1 and CDR2: LNHNV and YYDKDF (reference sequence). The CDR3 sequence is CATSRVTVPYEQYF. The CDR3 nucleotides are TGTGCCACCAGCAGAGTGACGGTTCCCTACGAGCAGTACTTC. Complete variable domain (other parts from reference TRBV15 and TRBJ2-7): DAMVIQNPRYQVTQFGKPVTLSCSQTLNHNVMYWYQQKSSQAPKLLFHYYDKDFNNEADTPDNFQSRRPNTSFCFLDIRSPGLGDTAMYLCATSRVTVPYEQYFGPGTRLTVT.

In this sample, this clone turned up many times. The genes are TRBV7-9 and TRBJ2-3; possible D gene TRBD2, 5 bases. Trimming stripped 5 bases from V and 6 bases from J, with 9 bases between. From germline, CDR1 is SEHNR and CDR2 FQNEAQ (reference sequence). This CDR3 comprises 12 residues. CDR3 nucleotide sequence: TGTGCCAGCAGCGAGGGTTTGGATACGCAGTATTTT. It is translated as CASSEGLDTQYF.